This T cell receptor (beta chain) was sequenced for a study of T cell responses to AZD1222 COVID-19 vaccine. V was pared by 1 base and J by 3 bases, with 4 bases between. Germline lookup yields CDR1 GTSNPN and CDR2 SVGIG (reference sequence). There are 11 residues in the CDR3. Produced via immunoSEQ multiplex PCR; TCRdb's table is partial and in-frame only. The sample lists 95,000 to 150,000 clones, approximately 88% occurring once. The chain is built from TRBV30 and TRBJ2-7; D is undetermined. The sequence came from an adult in good health. The sample consisted of peripheral blood, taken on day 0 of AZD1222 vaccination. This chain's CDR3 is CAWSERYEQYF. The CDR3 DNA reads TGTGCCTGGAGTGAACGCTACGAGCAGTACTTC.